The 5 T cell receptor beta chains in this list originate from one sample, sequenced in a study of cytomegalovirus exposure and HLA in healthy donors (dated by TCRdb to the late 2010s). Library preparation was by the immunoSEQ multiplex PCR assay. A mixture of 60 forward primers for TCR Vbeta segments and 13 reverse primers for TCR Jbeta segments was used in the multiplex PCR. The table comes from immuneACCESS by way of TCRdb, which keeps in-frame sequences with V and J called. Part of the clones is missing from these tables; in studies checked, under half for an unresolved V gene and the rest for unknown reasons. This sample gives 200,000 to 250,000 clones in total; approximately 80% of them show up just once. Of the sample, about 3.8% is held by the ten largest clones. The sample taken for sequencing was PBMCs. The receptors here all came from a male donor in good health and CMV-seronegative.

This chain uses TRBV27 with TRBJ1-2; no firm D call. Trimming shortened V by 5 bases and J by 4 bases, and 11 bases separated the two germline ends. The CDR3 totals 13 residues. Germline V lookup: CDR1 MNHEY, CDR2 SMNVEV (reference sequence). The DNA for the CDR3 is TGTGCCAGCAGTGTGAAAGCCGTCTATGGCTACACCTTC. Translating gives CASSVKAVYGYTF.

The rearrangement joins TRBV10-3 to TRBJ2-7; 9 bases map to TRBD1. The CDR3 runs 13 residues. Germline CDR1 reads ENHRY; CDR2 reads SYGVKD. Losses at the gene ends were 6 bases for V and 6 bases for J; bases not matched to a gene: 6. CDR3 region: CAIRPGQGSEQYF. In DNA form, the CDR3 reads TGTGCCATCAGACCGGGACAGGGTAGCGAGCAGTACTTC.

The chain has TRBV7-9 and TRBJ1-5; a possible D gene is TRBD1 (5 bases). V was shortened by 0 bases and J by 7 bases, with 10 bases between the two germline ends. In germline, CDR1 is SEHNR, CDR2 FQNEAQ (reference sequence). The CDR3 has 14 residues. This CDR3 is CASSLAPGKQPQHF. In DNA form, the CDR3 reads TGTGCCAGCAGCTTAGCGCCAGGGAAGCAGCCCCAGCATTTT.

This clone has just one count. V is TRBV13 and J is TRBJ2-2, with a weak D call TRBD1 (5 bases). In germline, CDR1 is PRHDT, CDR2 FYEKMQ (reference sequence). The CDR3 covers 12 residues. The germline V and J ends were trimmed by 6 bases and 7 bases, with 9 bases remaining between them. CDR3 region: CASRRGFGELFF. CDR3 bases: TGTGCCAGCAGAAGGGGATTCGGGGAGCTGTTTTTT.

The CDR3: CAVGVRQGLNQPQHF. CDR3 DNA sequence: TGTGCCGTGGGTGTCAGGCAGGGCCTCAATCAGCCCCAGCATTTT. The chain employs TRBV7-8 and TRBJ1-5, with D possibly matching TRBD1 (5 bases). The CDR3 sequence is 15 residues long. Trimming took off 11 bases at V and 3 bases at J, with 20 bases between the two ends. CDR1 and CDR2 from the germline V gene are SGHVS and FQNEAQ.